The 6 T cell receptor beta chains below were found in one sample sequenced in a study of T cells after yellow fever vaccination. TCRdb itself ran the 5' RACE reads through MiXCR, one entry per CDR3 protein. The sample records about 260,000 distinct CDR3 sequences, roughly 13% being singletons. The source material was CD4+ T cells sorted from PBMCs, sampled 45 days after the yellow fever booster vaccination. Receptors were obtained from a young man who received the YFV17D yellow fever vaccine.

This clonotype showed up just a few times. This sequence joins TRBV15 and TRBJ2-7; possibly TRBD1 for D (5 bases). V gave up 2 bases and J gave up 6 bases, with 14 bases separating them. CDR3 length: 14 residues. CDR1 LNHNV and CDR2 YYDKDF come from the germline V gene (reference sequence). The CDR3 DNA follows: TGTGCCACCAGCAGAATGACGACAGATGGCGAGCAGTACTTC. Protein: CATSRMTTDGEQYF.

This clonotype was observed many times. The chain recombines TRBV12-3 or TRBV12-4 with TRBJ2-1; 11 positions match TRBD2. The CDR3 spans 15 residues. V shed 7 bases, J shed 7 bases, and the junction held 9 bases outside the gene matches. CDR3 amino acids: CASNLYSGRDNEQFF. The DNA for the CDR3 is TGTGCCAGCAACCTCTATAGCGGGAGGGATAATGAGCAGTTCTTC.

In DNA, the CDR3 is TGTGCCATCAGTGCCCGCGACGTACCGGGACAGGGCACCTACGAGCAGTACTTC. It specifies CAISARDVPGQGTYEQYF. The chain couples TRBV10-3 to TRBJ2-7; TRBD1 matches 9 bases. Germline CDR1 and CDR2: ENHRY and SYGVKD. The CDR3 totals 18 residues. The V segment lost 4 bases and the J segment 2 bases; nucleotides outside the gene matches: 15.

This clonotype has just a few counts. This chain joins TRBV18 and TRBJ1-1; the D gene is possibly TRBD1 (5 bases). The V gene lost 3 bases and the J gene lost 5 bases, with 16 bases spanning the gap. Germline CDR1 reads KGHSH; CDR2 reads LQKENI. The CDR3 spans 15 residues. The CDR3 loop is CASSPAREGWTEAFF. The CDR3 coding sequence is TGTGCCAGCTCACCTGCCCGGGAGGGGTGGACTGAAGCTTTCTTT. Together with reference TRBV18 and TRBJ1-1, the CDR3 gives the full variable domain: NAGVMQNPRHLVRRRGQEARLRCSPMKGHSHVYWYRQLPEEGLKFMVYLQKENIIDESGMPKERFSAEFPKEGPSILRIQQVVRGDSAAYFCASSPAREGWTEAFFGQGTRLTVV.

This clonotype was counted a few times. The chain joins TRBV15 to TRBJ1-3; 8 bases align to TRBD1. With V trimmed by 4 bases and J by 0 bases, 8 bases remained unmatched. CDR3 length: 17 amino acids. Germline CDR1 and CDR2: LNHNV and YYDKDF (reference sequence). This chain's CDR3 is CATSKGQGEHSGNTIYF. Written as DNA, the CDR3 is TGTGCCACCAGCAAAGGACAGGGAGAACACTCTGGAAACACCATATATTTT.

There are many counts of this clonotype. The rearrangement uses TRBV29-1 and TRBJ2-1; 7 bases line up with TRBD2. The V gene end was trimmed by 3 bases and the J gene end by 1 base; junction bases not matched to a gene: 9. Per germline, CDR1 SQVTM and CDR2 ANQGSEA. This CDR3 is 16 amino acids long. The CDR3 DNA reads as TGCAGCGTTGAGGGCGGGAGCTTTGAGTCCTACAATGAGCAGTTCTTC. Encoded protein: CSVEGGSFESYNEQFF.